Following are 19 T cell receptor beta chains from one sample sequenced in a study of CD8 T cells in ankylosing spondylitis. TCRdb re-derived calls from the 5' RACE reads in MiXCR, one entry per CDR3 protein. The sample includes 750,000 to 850,000 distinct CDR3 sequences, over 9.5% of them seen just once. For these TCRs, the target antigens are not known. Regarding the study as a whole: Blood from ankylosing spondylitis patients appeared to carry a characteristic eight-variant TCR beta motif.

The sequenced sample consisted of blood, either unsorted or a sorted T cell fraction (not recorded which). These TCRs come from a male donor with ankylosing spondylitis.

The CDR3: CASRATPDRDGYTF. Written as DNA, the CDR3 is TGCGCCAGCAGAGCCACTCCGGACAGGGACGGCTACACCTTC. The chain employs TRBV5-1 and TRBJ1-2, with 8 bases fitting TRBD1. The germline gives CDR1 SGHRS, CDR2 YFSETQ. The CDR3 consists of 14 residues. V was pared by 5 bases and J by 8 bases, with 11 bases of the junction left unmatched.

This clonotype showed up just a few times. J is TRBJ2-5 and V is TRBV12-3 or TRBV12-4; 7 bases align to TRBD2. With 6 bases clipped from V and 5 bases from J, the junction kept 6 bases outside the gene matches. The length of the CDR3 is 13 residues. DNA of the CDR3: TGTGCCAGCAGGATAGGAGCGGGGGAGACCCAGTACTTC. This translates into CASRIGAGETQYF.

This clonotype has a count of ten or more. This chain joins TRBV10-3 and TRBJ2-3; D remains ambiguous. V lost 3 bases and J 1 base, leaving 8 bases between the germline ends. The CDR3 totals 14 residues. Germline-derived CDR1 and CDR2 are ENHRY and SYGVKD. CDR3 DNA: TGTGCCATCAGTGAAAGTAAAGGCACAGATACGCAGTATTTT. This sequence encodes CAISESKGTDTQYF.

The chain links TRBV7-2 to TRBJ2-3, with D maybe TRBD2 (6 bases). CDR1 SGHTA and CDR2 FQGNSA come from the germline V gene. This CDR3 contains 16 residues. V shed 5 bases and J shed 4 bases, with 19 bases lying between them. CDR3 sequence: CASSVGVWGVADTQYF. In nucleotides, the CDR3 is TGTGCCAGCAGCGTAGGGGTCTGGGGGGTCGCAGATACGCAGTATTTT.

The chain recombines TRBV7-2 with TRBJ2-5; 8 bases agree with TRBD1. The germline V gene has CDR1 SGHTA and CDR2 FQGNSA. The CDR3 has 14 amino acids. The ends lost 4 bases at V and 6 bases at J; junction bases unmatched: 7. For the CDR3, the DNA is TGTGCCAGCAGCTCCACCTCCAGGGGGCAGACCCAGTACTTC. This codes for CASSSTSRGQTQYF. Full variable domain (rest looked up from reference TRBV7-2 and TRBJ2-5): GAGVSQSPSNKVTEKGKDVELRCDPISGHTALYWYRQSLGQGLEFLIYFQGNSAPDKSGLPSDRFSAERTGGSVSTLTIQRTQQEDSAVYLCASSSTSRGQTQYFGPGTRLLVL.

The chain couples TRBV5-6 to TRBJ1-2, with 10 bases fitting TRBD1. The V and J ends lost 4 bases and 4 bases, in that order; junction bases with no gene match: 7. Germline V lookup: CDR1 SGHDT, CDR2 YYEEEE. This CDR3 comprises 15 residues. The CDR3 DNA is TGTGCCAGCAGCGACACGACAGGGGGCGGCTATGGCTACACCTTC. It translates to CASSDTTGGGYGYTF.

The chain is built from TRBV5-4 and TRBJ2-1; D might be TRBD1 or TRBD2, each matching 6 bases. The CDR3 is 15 amino acids. Between the trimmed V and J ends, which lost 3 bases and 9 bases, there was a span of 19 bases. Germline V gene sequence: CDR1 SGHNT, CDR2 YYREEE (reference sequence). This CDR3 is CASSSPSYGGGEQFF. DNA for the CDR3: TGTGCCAGCAGCTCCCCCAGCTACGGGGGCGGTGAGCAGTTCTTC.

This clonotype was seen a few times. The chain employs TRBV7-2 and TRBJ1-5; TRBD1 is a possible D gene (6 bases). Germline V gene lookup returns CDR1 SGHTA and CDR2 FQGNSA. The CDR3 is 16 amino acids. The V and J ends lost 1 base and 1 base respectively, with 11 bases between them. The CDR3 reads CASSLGHRESNQPQHF. DNA for the CDR3: TGTGCCAGCAGCTTAGGCCACAGGGAAAGCAATCAGCCCCAGCATTTT.

This clonotype was detected only a few times. The rearrangement links TRBV9 to TRBJ2-7, with a possible D match to TRBD2 (6 bases). Trimming removed 2 bases at V and 5 bases at J, with 14 bases between. Germline V gene lookup returns CDR1 SGDLS and CDR2 YYNGEE. The CDR3 totals 14 residues. CDR3 DNA sequence: TGTGCCAGCAGCGTTACCGGGAGTGGGGACGAGCAGTACTTC. It is translated as CASSVTGSGDEQYF.

This clonotype was observed a handful of times. The CDR3 region is CASSRTGTIEYEQYF. CDR3 coding DNA: TGCGCCAGCAGCCGTACAGGGACAATTGAGTACGAGCAGTACTTC. The chain has TRBV5-1 and TRBJ2-7; tentative D call: TRBD1 (6 bases). The V and J ends lost 4 bases and 4 bases respectively, with 18 bases between them. The germline CDR1 and CDR2 sequences are SGHRS and YFSETQ. The CDR3 is 15 residues long.

This clonotype occurred a few times. The rearrangement links TRBV7-2 to TRBJ1-6, with 7 bases matching TRBD1. Germline CDR1 SGHTA, CDR2 FQGNSA. The length of the CDR3 is 17 residues. V shed 2 bases and J 0 bases; nucleotides not matched to a gene: 4. CDR3 nucleotides: TGTGCCAGCAGCTTAATTACAGGGGTCTCCTATAATTCACCCCTCCACTTT. Encoded protein: CASSLITGVSYNSPLHF.

In its sample, this clonotype was seen a few times. The chain recombines TRBV5-6 with TRBJ2-7, with no clear D. The CDR3 loop spans 13 amino acids. Germline loops: CDR1 SGHDT, CDR2 YYEEEE. V lost 7 bases and J 6 bases, leaving 17 bases between the germline ends. DNA of the CDR3: TGTGCCAGCTCTGTGACTCAGCCGGCCGAGCAGTACTTC. Protein sequence: CASSVTQPAEQYF.

This clonotype appeared many times. The rearrangement links TRBV27 to TRBJ2-2, with TRBD1 identical over 10 bases. The CDR3 contains 15 residues. Germline V gene data show CDR1 as MNHEY and CDR2 as SMNVEV (reference sequence). V lost 6 bases to trimming and J lost 5 bases; unmatched junction nucleotides: 6. The CDR3 is CASRPGQGLTGELFF. Here the CDR3 DNA reads TGTGCCAGCAGACCGGGACAGGGGTTGACCGGGGAGCTGTTTTTT.

This clonotype has just one count. The chain employs TRBV20-1 and TRBJ2-7; tentative D call: TRBD2 (5 bases). CDR1 DFQATT and CDR2 SNEGSKA come from the germline V gene (reference sequence). CDR3 length: 15 amino acids. Trimming took 3 bases from V and 2 from J, leaving 17 bases between them. DNA of the CDR3: TGCAGTGCTAGGTTTACTCGGACGGGAACCTACGAGCAGTACTTC. Its protein is CSARFTRTGTYEQYF.

This clonotype has more than one count but fewer than ten. This CDR3 reads CASSPAGQGSFGQFF. In DNA, the CDR3 is TGTGCCAGCAGCCCAGCGGGACAGGGGTCGTTCGGGCAGTTCTTC. The rearrangement links TRBV4-2 to TRBJ2-1, with 10 positions matching TRBD1. The CDR3 runs to 15 residues. Per germline, CDR1 LGHNA and CDR2 YNFKEQ. J was trimmed by 12 bases and V by 4 bases; bases with no gene match: 12.

This clonotype appeared many times. The chain joins TRBV20-1 to TRBJ1-6; D gene ambiguous. This CDR3 has 14 amino acids. Germline CDR1 and CDR2: DFQATT and SNEGSKA (reference sequence). Trimming left V 4 bases short and J 6 bases short, with 13 bases between. The CDR3, as DNA: TGCAGTGCTACGGTCGGCACGAGTAATTCACCCCTCCACTTT. It specifies CSATVGTSNSPLHF.

This clonotype was seen more than once but under ten times. The V and J genes are TRBV20-1 and TRBJ2-7; 8 positions agree with TRBD2. The germline V gene has CDR1 DFQATT and CDR2 SNEGSKA (reference sequence). CDR3 length: 13 amino acids. Germline trimming cut 5 bases from V and 4 bases from J; bases unmatched to any gene: 7. The CDR3 protein is CSAWLAGNYEQYF. The CDR3, as DNA: TGCAGTGCTTGGCTAGCGGGCAATTACGAGCAGTACTTC.

The rearrangement links TRBV20-1 to TRBJ2-1, with TRBD2 matching 8 bases. The CDR3 loop spans 17 amino acids. The V gene's germline CDR1 is DFQATT and CDR2 SNEGSKA (reference sequence). V shed 0 bases and J 1 base; nucleotides not matched to a gene: 8. The CDR3: CSARDWGSGSSYNEQFF. The CDR3 DNA is TGCAGTGCTAGAGATTGGGGCAGCGGGAGTTCCTACAATGAGCAGTTCTTC.

This clonotype appeared a few times. V is TRBV7-2 and J is TRBJ1-1; TRBD1 aligns across 10 bases. There are 12 residues in the CDR3. Per germline, CDR1 SGHTA and CDR2 FQGNSA. With 6 bases clipped from V and 11 bases from J, the junction kept 6 bases outside the gene matches. The DNA of the CDR3 is TGTGCCAGCAGGCCGAGACAGGGGGCTGCTTTCTTT. It yields the protein CASRPRQGAAFF.